This TCR beta chain was retrieved from a study of CD8 T cells in Susac syndrome (dated by TCRdb to the late 2010s). As for the study more broadly: Of the Susac syndrome patients who were sequenced, 8 or 9 were in clinical remission while about six had clinically active disease. At the time of blood withdrawal, Susac syndrome patients were either therapy-naive, taking corticosteroids (with some also receiving IVIg), or on IVIg alone. Whether CD8+ T cell activation and differentiation in Susac syndrome was antigen driven was tested using repertoire sequencing. Clonality of the CD8+ T cell repertoire was compared between more than 9 healthy donors, approximately 14 Susac syndrome patients and around 16 multiple sclerosis patients. General conclusions and limits of the study: Around 15 and five Susac-specific public clones were found in the total CD8+ and CD8+ TEMRA repertoires, respectively. The study acknowledged that relatively few individuals were included in the TCR sequencing and HLA analysis. Clonal expansion was observed in Susac syndrome CD8+ repertoires, with the highest expansion in CD8+ TEMRA cells and greater expansion in clinically active than in remitting patients.

After removal of 6 bases from V and 6 bases from J, the junction retains 4 bases not matched to a gene. Counted from cysteine to phenylalanine, this CDR3 has 14 amino acids. Left in the record is the CDR3 DNA by itself, 42 bases read in frame from the first base. Taken from the germline V gene (reference sequence), the CDR1 and CDR2 loops are DFQATT and SNEGSKA. RNA was extracted using the RNeasy kit, and roughly 0.5 to 1 ug of the RNA was reverse transcribed with random hexamers. TCR beta CDR3 regions were amplified with the immunoSEQ multiplex PCR assay covering 54 Vbeta and 13 Jbeta segments. PCR amplification bias was corrected by using a synthetic template baseline for primer optimization and computational correction. In the paper's pipeline: Reads were assigned to V, D and J genes according to IMGT and analyzed in immunoSEQ Analyzer, with only productive sequences retained. Clonality was calculated as one minus the Shannon entropy normalized by log2 of the number of productive unique sequences. For each patient and control, public and private clones were evaluated within the 100 most prevalent clones. Clones were defined as Susac-specific if absent from the healthy and MS cohorts, from roughly 1,100 published viral clones and from other ImmuneACCESS disease sequences. TCRdb passed the public sequencing reads through fastp at Q25 and MiXCR, retaining productive beta sequences. Rows are unified per CDR3 protein, each entry keeping the most common DNA and genes. It is TCRdb's table, rather than the study itself, that gives the V and J calls and clone size. The table for this sample lists some 200,000 distinct CDR3 sequences; more than 85% of them were counted only once. Together, the top ten hold 0.16% of the sample.

Note on this clonotype: This clone's antigen is unknown. The input lacks base qualities; no much larger clone sits a single base away.

Peripheral blood CD8+ and CD4+ T cells from healthy donors, Susac syndrome patients and multiple sclerosis patients were profiled by high-throughput TCR beta sequencing. The Susac syndrome patients fulfilled recently defined diagnostic criteria for definite or probable disease. Bulk CD8+ and CD4+ T cells were purified by magnetic negative isolation, while CD8+ TEMRA cells were enriched using FACS. Blood was collected in EDTA tubes and processed within 24 hours, with PBMCs isolated through density gradient centrifugation. PBMCs intended for TCR sequencing were frozen in liquid nitrogen and were later thawed in a 37 degrees C water bath. A purity of at least 90% was achieved for sorted or isolated CD4+, CD8+ and CD8+ TEMRA cells.

The clonotype comes from a human donor with Susac syndrome. This chain joins TRBV20-1 to TRBJ2-3, with 15 junctional bases fitting TRBD2. Sequences were obtained from CD8+ T cells from PBMCs. The CDR3 reads CSAGTSGGQDTQYF. The nucleotide sequence is given as TGCAGTGCCGGGACTAGCGGGGGGCAGGATACGCAGTATTTT.